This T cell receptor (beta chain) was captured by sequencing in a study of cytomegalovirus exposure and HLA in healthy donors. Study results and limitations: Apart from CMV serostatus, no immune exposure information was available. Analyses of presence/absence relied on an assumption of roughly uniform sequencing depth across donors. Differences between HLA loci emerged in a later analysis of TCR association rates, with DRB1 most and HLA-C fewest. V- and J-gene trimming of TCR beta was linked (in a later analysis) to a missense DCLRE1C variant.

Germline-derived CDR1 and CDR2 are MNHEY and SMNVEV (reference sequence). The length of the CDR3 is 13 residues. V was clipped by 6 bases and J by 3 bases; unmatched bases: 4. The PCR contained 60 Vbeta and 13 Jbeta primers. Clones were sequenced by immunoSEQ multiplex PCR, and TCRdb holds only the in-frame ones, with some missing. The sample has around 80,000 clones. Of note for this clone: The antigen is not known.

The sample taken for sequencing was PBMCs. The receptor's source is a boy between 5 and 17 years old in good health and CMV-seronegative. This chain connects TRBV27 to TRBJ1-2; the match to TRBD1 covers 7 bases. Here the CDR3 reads CASSRTGDYGYTF. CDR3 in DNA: TGTGCCAGCAGCCGTACAGGGGACTATGGCTACACCTTC.